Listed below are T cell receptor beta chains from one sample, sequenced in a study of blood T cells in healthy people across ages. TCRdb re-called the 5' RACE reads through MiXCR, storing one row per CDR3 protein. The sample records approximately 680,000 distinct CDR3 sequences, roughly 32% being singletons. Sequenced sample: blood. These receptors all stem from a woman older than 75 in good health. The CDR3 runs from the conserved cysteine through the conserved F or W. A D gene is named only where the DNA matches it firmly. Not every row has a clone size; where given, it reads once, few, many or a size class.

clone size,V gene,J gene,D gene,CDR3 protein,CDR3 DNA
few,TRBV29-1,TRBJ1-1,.,CSVDPLPNTEAFF,TGCAGCGTTGACCCCCTACCGAACACTGAAGCTTTCTTT
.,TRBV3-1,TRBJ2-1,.,CASSQDRVAPEQFF,TGTGCCAGCAGCCAAGATAGGGTGGCGCCTGAGCAGTTCTTC
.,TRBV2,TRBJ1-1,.,CAGSAGTRPLDTEAFF,TGTGCCGGCAGTGCCGGGACACGGCCTTTAGACACTGAAGCTTTCTTT
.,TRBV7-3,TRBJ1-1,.,CASGRAPNTEAFF,TGTGCCAGCGGGCGTGCCCCGAACACTGAAGCTTTCTTT
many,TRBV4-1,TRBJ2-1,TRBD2,CASSSMGGGSGWEQFF,TGCGCCAGCAGCAGTATGGGCGGGGGGTCCGGATGGGAGCAGTTCTTC
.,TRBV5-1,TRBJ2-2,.,CASSLLGGETGELFF,TGCGCCAGCAGCTTGTTGGGAGGAGAAACCGGGGAGCTGTTTTTT
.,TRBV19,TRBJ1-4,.,CASSLPGGFREKLFF,TGTGCCAGTAGTCTCCCCGGGGGGTTCCGTGAAAAACTGTTTTTT
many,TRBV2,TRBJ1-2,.,CASRQNNYGYTF,TGTGCCAGTCGACAGAATAACTATGGCTACACCTTC
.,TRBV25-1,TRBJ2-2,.,CASSETGEGRELFF,TGTGCCAGCAGTGAGACAGGGGAGGGCAGGGAGCTGTTTTTT
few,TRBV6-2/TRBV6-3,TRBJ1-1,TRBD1,CASTRDSVNTEAFF,TGTGCCAGCACCCGGGACAGCGTGAACACTGAAGCTTTCTTT
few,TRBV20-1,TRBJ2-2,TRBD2,CSARDWREGTGELFF,TGCAGTGCTAGAGATTGGAGGGAGGGCACCGGGGAGCTGTTTTTT
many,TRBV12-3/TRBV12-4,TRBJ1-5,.,CASSPQGSGQPQHF,TGTGCCAGCAGCCCACAGGGCTCTGGTCAGCCCCAGCATTTT
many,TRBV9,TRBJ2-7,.,CASSVGIGGSYEQYF,TGTGCCAGCAGCGTAGGAATAGGGGGCTCCTACGAGCAGTACTTC
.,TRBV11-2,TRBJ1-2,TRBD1,CASSLSRGHYGYTF,TGTGCCAGCAGCTTAAGTAGGGGGCACTATGGCTACACCTTC
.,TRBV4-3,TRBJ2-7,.,CASSQVWGVDEQYF,TGCGCCAGCAGCCAAGTTTGGGGTGTCGACGAGCAGTACTTC
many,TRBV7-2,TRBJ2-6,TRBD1,CASSLLQGAGANVLTF,TGTGCCAGCAGCCTACTCCAGGGGGCCGGGGCCAACGTCCTGACTTTC
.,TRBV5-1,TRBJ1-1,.,CASSYSGTPNTEAFF,TGCGCCAGCAGCTATTCCGGGACACCTAACACTGAAGCTTTCTTT
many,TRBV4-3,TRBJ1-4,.,CASSQDWRGEKLFF,TGCGCCAGCAGCCAAGATTGGAGGGGTGAAAAACTGTTTTTT
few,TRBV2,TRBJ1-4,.,CASTQNEKLFF,TGTGCCAGCACACAGAATGAAAAACTGTTTTTT
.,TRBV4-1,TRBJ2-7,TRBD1,CASGQGARGSSEQYF,TGCGCCAGCGGCCAAGGGGCCAGGGGGAGTAGCGAGCAGTACTTC
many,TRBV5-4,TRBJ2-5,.,CASSFEWGQETQYF,TGTGCCAGCAGCTTCGAGTGGGGGCAAGAGACCCAGTACTTC
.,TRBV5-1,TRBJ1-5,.,CASSLSGSDQPQHF,TGCGCCAGCAGCTTGAGTGGGAGCGATCAGCCCCAGCATTTT
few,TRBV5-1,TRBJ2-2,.,CASSLGATGNTGELFF,TGCGCCAGCAGCTTGGGGGCGACAGGGAACACCGGGGAGCTGTTTTTT
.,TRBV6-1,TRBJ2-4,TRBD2,CASSPFSGGAAKNIQYF,TGTGCCAGCAGTCCCTTTAGCGGGGGGGCGGCCAAAAACATTCAGTACTTC